Listed below are T cell receptor beta chains from one sample, sequenced in a study of cytomegalovirus exposure and HLA in healthy donors. Profiled with immunoSEQ multiplex PCR; TCRdb holds only in-frame clones, not every one. This table has over 150,000 clones, roughly four fifths appearing once. Material: PBMCs. Source of these receptors: a man younger than 30 in good health and CMV-seronegative. The CDR3 runs from the conserved cysteine through the conserved F or W. Each record gives: CDR3 protein, CDR3 DNA, J gene, clone size, D gene, V gene. A D gene is named only where the DNA matches it firmly. The listing skips clone size in some rows; elsewhere it reads once, few, many or a size class.

CASSPFDAADNEKLFF,TGTGCCAGCTCACCATTTGACGCGGCCGACAATGAAAAACTGTTTTTT,TRBJ1-4,.,.,TRBV18
CASSTSGKAQFF,TGTGCCAGTAGCACTAGCGGGAAGGCGCAGTTCTTC,TRBJ2-1,.,TRBD2,TRBV19
CASSGGTEAFF,TGTGCCAGCAGTGGGGGGACGGAAGCTTTCTTT,TRBJ1-1,.,.,TRBV6-6
CAIRASGSSGELFF,TGTGCCATCAGGGCTAGCGGGAGCTCCGGGGAGCTGTTTTTT,TRBJ2-2,.,TRBD2,TRBV10-3
CASSFRQGDFNEQFF,TGTGCCAGCAGCTTTCGACAGGGGGACTTTAATGAGCAGTTCTTC,TRBJ2-1,.,TRBD1,TRBV7-2
CASSLVRDTAYEQYF,TGTGCCAGCAGCTTAGTCCGGGACACAGCCTACGAGCAGTACTTC,TRBJ2-7,few,.,TRBV7-9
CASSYPGGYNEQFF,TGTGCCAGCAGTTACCCAGGGGGGTACAATGAGCAGTTCTTC,TRBJ2-1,.,.,TRBV6-5
CSVHSETSAYEQYF,TGCAGCGTCCACTCTGAGACCAGCGCCTACGAGCAGTACTTC,TRBJ2-7,.,.,TRBV29-1
CASSTDRGTETQYF,TGCGCCAGCAGCACGGACAGGGGGACGGAGACCCAGTACTTC,TRBJ2-5,.,TRBD1,TRBV4-3
CASSTLQGAAHEQYF,TGTGCCAGTAGTACCCTACAGGGGGCAGCCCACGAGCAGTACTTC,TRBJ2-7,.,TRBD1,TRBV19
CASSLWLEPLDTQYF,TGTGCCAGCAGTTTATGGCTCGAACCATTAGATACGCAGTATTTT,TRBJ2-3,once,.,TRBV27
CASSLTPGTSGSCVF,TGTGCCAGCAGTCTAACCCCCGGGACTAGCGGGAGTTGCGTCTTC,TRBJ2-1,few,TRBD2,TRBV6-5
CASSYRGYGYTF,TGTGCCAGCAGCTACAGGGGCTATGGCTACACCTTC,TRBJ1-2,few,TRBD1,TRBV28
CASRGGAPGNQPQHF,TGTGCCAGCCGGGGGGGGGCGCCAGGCAATCAGCCCCAGCATTTT,TRBJ1-5,.,.,TRBV27
CASSVGGGTGELFF,TGTGCCAGCAGCGTAGGCGGTGGCACCGGGGAGCTGTTTTTT,TRBJ2-2,.,.,TRBV9
CASSLDRGQKWQFF,TGTGCCAGCAGCTTAGACAGGGGACAGAAGTGGCAGTTCTTC,TRBJ2-1,once,TRBD1,TRBV7-2
CASTPGQITDTQYF,TGTGCCTCCACCCCGGGACAGATAACAGATACGCAGTATTTT,TRBJ2-3,few,TRBD1,TRBV10-3
CASSPGAEGEQFF,TGTGCCAGCAGCCCGGGCGCCGAGGGTGAGCAGTTCTTC,TRBJ2-1,.,.,TRBV28
CASSLGGGYEQYF,TGTGCCAGCAGCTTGGGGGGGGGCTACGAGCAGTACTTC,TRBJ2-7,.,TRBD2,TRBV5-6
CASREGQTSPYNEQFF,TGTGCCAGCAGGGAAGGACAGACCTCTCCCTACAATGAGCAGTTCTTC,TRBJ2-1,.,.,TRBV6-1
CASSLDPAGGETQYF,TGTGCCAGCAGTTTAGACCCAGCGGGAGGAGAGACCCAGTACTTC,TRBJ2-5,.,TRBD2,TRBV6-5
CASSLTSGYEQYF,TGTGCCAGCAGCCTGACTAGCGGCTACGAGCAGTACTTC,TRBJ2-7,.,TRBD2,TRBV7-9
CSGGSYNEQFF,TGCAGCGGAGGATCCTACAATGAGCAGTTCTTC,TRBJ2-1,.,.,TRBV29-1
CASSPPQGAMETQYF,TGTGCCAGCTCACCTCCCCAGGGGGCCATGGAGACCCAGTACTTC,TRBJ2-5,.,TRBD1,TRBV18
CSVVGAEGRGPEQYF,TGCAGCGTTGTTGGGGCCGAGGGCAGGGGGCCCGAGCAGTACTTC,TRBJ2-7,.,TRBD1,TRBV29-1
CASSPDKNYGYTF,TGTGCCAGCTCACCTGACAAGAACTATGGCTACACCTTC,TRBJ1-2,.,.,TRBV18
CASWGASGMIQETQYF,TGTGCCAGCTGGGGGGCTAGCGGGATGATCCAAGAGACCCAGTACTTC,TRBJ2-5,.,TRBD2,TRBV7-2
CSSSFGLQTYTDTQYF,TGTTCCAGCAGCTTCGGACTCCAGACATACACAGATACGCAGTATTTT,TRBJ2-3,few,.,TRBV7-9
CASSLDRWASYEQYF,TGTGCCAGCAGTTTAGACAGGTGGGCCTCCTACGAGCAGTACTTC,TRBJ2-7,.,.,TRBV6-5
CASSVRDSSYEQYF,TGTGCCAGTAGTGTCCGGGACTCTTCCTACGAGCAGTACTTC,TRBJ2-7,few,.,TRBV19
CASSVSSGVNYEQYF,TGTGCCAGCAGCGTATCCTCGGGGGTGAATTACGAGCAGTACTTC,TRBJ2-7,few,.,TRBV9
CSALVSYGYTF,TGCAGTGCCCTAGTCAGCTATGGCTACACCTTC,TRBJ1-2,.,.,TRBV20-1
CASSFTTSRTQYF,TGTGCCAGCAGCTTCACTACTAGCCGGACGCAGTATTTT,TRBJ2-3,.,.,TRBV27
CASSSSGSTNEKLFF,TGTGCCAGCAGCTCATCAGGATCAACTAATGAAAAACTGTTTTTT,TRBJ1-4,few,.,TRBV7-2